Listed here is a single T cell receptor beta chain. The antigen remains undetermined. The CDR3 length is 12 residues. UMI-labeled 5' RACE yielded the TRB cDNA libraries. From its re-call of the 5' RACE reads, TCRdb lists each CDR3 protein once, without DNA. The sample's table shows 120,000 to 150,000 distinct CDR3 sequences. This specimen belongs to a study of CXCR3-negative and CXCR3-positive naive CD8 T cells. Notes on the study in general: CXCR3-positive naive cells had more hydrophobic TRB CDR3s than CXCR3-negative naive cells.

The sequence was obtained from a human donor in good health. Some clones in this sample may be carry-over from other donors' samples. Sequenced sample: naive CXCR3+ CD8+ T cells from blood. Subset meaning: CD45RO-CCR7+CD27+CD95- naive CD8+ T cells expressing CXCR3 (TNR3+). The chain couples TRBV21-1 to TRBJ1-2. TRBV21-1 is assigned pseudogene status. CDR3 loop: CASIGGREGYTF.